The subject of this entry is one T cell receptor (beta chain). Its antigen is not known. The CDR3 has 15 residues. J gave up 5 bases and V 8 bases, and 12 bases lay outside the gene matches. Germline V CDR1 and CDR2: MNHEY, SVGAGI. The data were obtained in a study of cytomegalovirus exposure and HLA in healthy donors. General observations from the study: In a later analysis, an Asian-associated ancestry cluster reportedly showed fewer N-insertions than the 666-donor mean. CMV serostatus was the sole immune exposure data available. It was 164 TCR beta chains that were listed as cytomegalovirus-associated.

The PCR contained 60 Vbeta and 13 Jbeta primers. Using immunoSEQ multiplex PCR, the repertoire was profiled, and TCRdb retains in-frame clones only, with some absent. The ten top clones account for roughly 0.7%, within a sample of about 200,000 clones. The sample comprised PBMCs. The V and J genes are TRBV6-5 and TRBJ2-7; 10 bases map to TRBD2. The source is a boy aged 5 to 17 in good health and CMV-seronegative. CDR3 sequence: CASRLQRGGVNEQYF. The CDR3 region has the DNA TGTGCCAGCCGACTACAGCGGGGGGGGGTCAACGAGCAGTACTTC.